A single sample gave rise to the 32 T cell receptor beta chains below, sequenced in a study of blood T cell repertoires in COVID-19. Sequencing was performed with immunoSEQ multiplex PCR; in TCRdb, only in-frame clones are kept and a portion is missing. This table holds about 89,000 clones, around 88% found once. Sequenced input: peripheral blood. These receptors were obtained from a man in his fifties or sixties with acute or convalescent COVID-19.

CDR3 sequence: CASKIRQNNEQFF. The CDR3 DNA reads TGTGCCAGTAAAATAAGACAGAACAATGAGCAGTTCTTC. The rearrangement links TRBV19 to TRBJ2-1; perhaps TRBD1 as D (5 bases). Germline values: CDR1 LNHDA, CDR2 SQIVND (reference sequence). There are 13 residues in the CDR3. V lost 7 bases, J lost 5 bases, and 12 bases lay in between. The full variable domain, its missing parts supplied by reference TRBV19 and TRBJ2-1, is DGGITQSPKYLFRKEGQNVTLSCEQNLNHDAMYWYRQDPGQGLRLIYYSQIVNDFQKGDIAEGYSVSREKKESFPLTVTSAQKNPTAFYLCASKIRQNNEQFFGPGTRLTVL.

This rearrangement joins TRBV5-1 to TRBJ1-2; 12 positions agree with TRBD1. Trimming cost V 4 bases and J 7 bases; bases outside gene matches: 5. Germline loops: CDR1 SGHRS, CDR2 YFSETQ. This CDR3 is 14 amino acids long. This CDR3 is CASSAGQGAGGYTF. In DNA form, the CDR3 reads TGCGCCAGCAGCGCGGGACAGGGGGCTGGTGGCTACACCTTC. The entire variable domain, with the rest obtained from reference TRBV5-1 and TRBJ1-2, is as follows: KAGVTQTPRYLIKTRGQQVTLSCSPISGHRSVSWYQQTPGQGLQFLFEYFSETQRNKGNFPGRFSGRQFSNSRSEMNVSTLELGDSALYLCASSAGQGAGGYTFGSGTRLTVV.

This clone was seen a single time. The chain joins TRBV18 to TRBJ2-7, with D possibly matching TRBD2 (5 bases). Trimming took 1 base from V and 5 from J, leaving 18 bases between them. CDR3 length equals 16 residues. Germline V gene data show CDR1 as KGHSH and CDR2 as LQKENI. As DNA, the CDR3 is TGTGCCAGCTCACCACTCTTCAACGGGAACCTCAACGAGCAGTACTTC. It is translated as CASSPLFNGNLNEQYF. The full variable domain, rest sourced from reference TRBV18 and TRBJ2-7, is NAGVMQNPRHLVRRRGQEARLRCSPMKGHSHVYWYRQLPEEGLKFMVYLQKENIIDESGMPKERFSAEFPKEGPSILRIQQVVRGDSAAYFCASSPLFNGNLNEQYFGPGTRLTVT.

This chain links TRBV5-8 with TRBJ1-2; D is unclear. The CDR3 is 14 amino acids. Germline CDR1 is SGHTS and CDR2 is YDEGEE. V lost 5 bases and J 0 bases, leaving 11 bases between the germline ends. DNA of the CDR3: TGTGCCAGCAGTGTTACTCGAGCTAACTATGGCTACACCTTC. Translating gives CASSVTRANYGYTF.

The chain employs TRBV30 and TRBJ2-5, with no clear D. The germline V gene encodes CDR1 GTSNPN and CDR2 SVGIG (reference sequence). The CDR3 is 12 residues long. Trimming removed 3 bases from V and 4 bases from J, with 9 bases in between. The DNA for the CDR3 is TGTGCCTGGAGAGCGCAGAGAGAGACCCAGTACTTC. Residues: CAWRAQRETQYF.

This chain uses TRBV24-1 with TRBJ1-2, with TRBD1 matching over 10 bases. The CDR3 runs to 15 residues. The junction had 7 bases not matched to a gene; V was cut back by 5 bases and J by 5 bases. In germline, CDR1 is KGHDR, CDR2 SFDVKD. The CDR3 DNA is TGTGCCACCAGTGGCGGACAGGGGGGGCTTTATGGCTACACCTTC. It encodes CATSGGQGGLYGYTF.

The genes are TRBV6-5 and TRBJ1-3; D is uncertain. V was shortened by 9 bases and J by 4 bases, with 10 bases between the two germline ends. This CDR3 is 12 amino acids long. Germline CDR1 and CDR2: MNHEY and SVGAGI. CDR3 DNA sequence: TGTGCCAGTCTATCCGGGGGAAACACCATATATTTT. Translating it yields CASLSGGNTIYF.

In this sample, this clone turned up once. The chain uses TRBV19 and TRBJ1-2; unclear D gene. CDR1 and CDR2 from the germline V gene are LNHDA and SQIVND (reference sequence). V was clipped by 5 bases and J by 1 base, with 11 bases between them. The CDR3 is made up of 14 amino acids. CDR3 residues: CASSVMTNNYGYTF. CDR3 coding DNA: TGTGCCAGTAGTGTTATGACAAATAACTATGGCTACACCTTC.

The V and J genes are TRBV27 and TRBJ1-1; D might be TRBD1 (5 bases). Trimming stripped 3 bases from V and 1 base from J, with 6 bases between. The CDR3 is made up of 13 amino acids. Looked up from germline, CDR1 is MNHEY and CDR2 is SMNVEV (reference sequence). In nucleotides, the CDR3 is TGTGCCAGCAGTTTGACAGAGAACACTGAAGCTTTCTTT. Protein sequence: CASSLTENTEAFF.

The chain carries TRBV28 and TRBJ2-1; possible D gene TRBD2, 6 bases. Between the trimmed V and J ends, which lost 2 bases and 1 base, there was a span of 9 bases. Germline CDR1 MDHEN, CDR2 SYDVKM. This CDR3 has 15 amino acids. The CDR3 loop reads CASSLGGGSYNEQFF. CDR3 nucleotides: TGTGCCAGCAGTTTAGGTGGGGGGTCCTACAATGAGCAGTTCTTC.

This chain links TRBV6-5 with TRBJ2-1; maybe TRBD2 (5 bases). Germline lookup yields CDR1 MNHEY and CDR2 SVGAGI. The V gene lost 5 bases and the J gene lost 6 bases, with 17 bases spanning the gap. This CDR3 is built from 15 residues. DNA for the CDR3: TGTGCCAGCAGTCCTGACGATTACCGGGGCAATGAGCAGTTCTTC. Amino acids: CASSPDDYRGNEQFF.

The V and J genes are TRBV28 and TRBJ2-7, with TRBD2 matching over 10 bases. This CDR3 spans 14 amino acids. V lost 7 bases and J lost 4; bases outside the gene matches: 7. Germline V gene data show CDR1 as MDHEN and CDR2 as SYDVKM. The CDR3 spells CASTGTSAPYEQYF. In DNA form, the CDR3 reads TGTGCCAGCACCGGGACTAGCGCACCTTACGAGCAGTACTTC.

The DNA of the CDR3 is TGTGCCAGCAGCGTAGATGGCCCCTCCGGGGAGCTGTTTTTT. Amino acid sequence: CASSVDGPSGELFF. The V gene is TRBV9, the J gene TRBJ2-2; D gene uncertain. V lost 0 bases and J 6 bases, leaving 9 bases between the germline ends. The germline V gene encodes CDR1 SGDLS and CDR2 YYNGEE. The CDR3 loop spans 14 amino acids.

V is TRBV19 and J is TRBJ1-5, with TRBD1 as a possible D gene (6 bases). This CDR3 comprises 15 residues. V was cut by 1 base and J by 4 bases, with 11 bases left in between. Germline V gene lookup returns CDR1 LNHDA and CDR2 SQIVND (reference sequence). CDR3 nucleotides: TGTGCCAGTAGTATAGGCAGGGGAGGGAATCAGCCCCAGCATTTT. Its protein product is CASSIGRGGNQPQHF.

The V call is TRBV12-5, the J call TRBJ1-2; D unclear. The germline V gene encodes CDR1 LGHNT and CDR2 FRNRAP. The CDR3 has 13 residues. V was shortened by 4 bases and J by 4 bases, with 10 bases between the two germline ends. The CDR3 nucleotides read TGTGCTAGTGGTTCCCCAGGTACCTATGGCTACACCTTC. Protein: CASGSPGTYGYTF.

The gene calls are TRBV7-8 and TRBJ1-6, with D perhaps TRBD1 (6 bases). V lost 4 bases, J lost 2 bases, and 15 bases lay in between. The CDR3 loop spans 17 amino acids. Germline V lookup: CDR1 SGHVS, CDR2 FQNEAQ. CDR3 nucleotides: TGTGCCAGCAGCTCCCGCAGGGGTGAGCCCTATAATTCACCCCTCCACTTT. The encoded protein is CASSSRRGEPYNSPLHF.

V usage is TRBV5-5 and J usage is TRBJ1-2; maybe TRBD1 (5 bases). V was shortened by 0 bases and J by 5 bases, with 17 bases between the two germline ends. Germline-derived CDR1 and CDR2 are SGHKS and YYEKEE (reference sequence). The CDR3 sequence is 16 residues long. CDR3 in amino acids: CASSLAFSREVYGYTF. CDR3 DNA sequence: TGTGCCAGCAGCTTGGCTTTCTCCAGGGAAGTATATGGCTACACCTTC. Full variable domain (rest looked up from reference TRBV5-5 and TRBJ1-2): DAGVTQSPTHLIKTRGQQVTLRCSPISGHKSVSWYQQVLGQGPQFIFQYYEKEERGRGNFPDRFSARQFPNYSSELNVNALLLGDSALYLCASSLAFSREVYGYTFGSGTRLTVV.

This chain links TRBV9 with TRBJ2-3; 7 bases fit TRBD2. The CDR3 has 14 residues. The J segment lost 1 base and the V segment lost 6 bases, leaving 5 bases of the junction unmatched. Germline V gene lookup returns CDR1 SGDLS and CDR2 YYNGEE. CDR3 sequence (DNA): TGTGCCAGCACTGGGGGGGGTCGCACAGATACGCAGTATTTT. Its protein is CASTGGGRTDTQYF.

The CDR3 spells CAWSGAGTGAYEQYF. The CDR3 DNA reads as TGTGCCTGGAGTGGAGCCGGGACAGGAGCCTACGAGCAGTACTTC. V usage is TRBV30 and J usage is TRBJ2-7; 8 bases are shared with TRBD1. Germline trimming cut 1 base from V and 2 bases from J; bases unmatched to any gene: 7. This CDR3 is 15 amino acids long. Germline CDR1 reads GTSNPN; CDR2 reads SVGIG (reference sequence).

This clone occurred a few times. The chain joins TRBV5-6 to TRBJ2-7; D is perhaps TRBD1 (6 bases). This CDR3 region has 16 residues. V gave up 2 bases and J gave up 0 bases, with 15 bases separating them. CDR1 is SGHDT and CDR2 is YYEEEE in the germline V gene. The DNA for the CDR3 is TGTGCCAGCAGCTTAACAGGGTATCCGAGCTCCTACGAGCAGTACTTC. It is translated as CASSLTGYPSSYEQYF.

V and J are TRBV5-5 and TRBJ1-2; D might be TRBD1 (6 bases). CDR1 and CDR2 (germline): SGHKS, YYEKEE (reference sequence). This CDR3 is 13 amino acids long. V was shortened by 0 bases and J by 3 bases, with 6 bases between the two germline ends. The CDR3 protein is CASSLAGDYGYTF. CDR3 coding DNA: TGTGCCAGCAGCTTGGCAGGGGACTATGGCTACACCTTC.

This clone was recorded a few times. The chain combines TRBV6-8 with TRBJ1-5, with D uncertain. Trimming stripped 6 bases from V and 3 bases from J, with 6 bases between. The CDR3 spans 12 residues. CDR1 is MNHGY, CDR2 SAAAGT, per germline. Here the CDR3 reads CASRAVNQPQHF. The CDR3 region has the DNA TGTGCCAGCAGGGCGGTCAATCAGCCCCAGCATTTT.

V usage is TRBV7-3 and J usage is TRBJ2-5; D uncertain. The CDR3 extends over 13 amino acids. Trimming removed 2 bases at V and 5 bases at J, with 9 bases between. The germline V gene encodes CDR1 SGHTA and CDR2 FQGTGA. CDR3 amino acids: CASSLYAVETQYF. The CDR3 nucleotides are TGTGCCAGCAGCTTATATGCGGTGGAGACCCAGTACTTC.

The chain uses TRBV6-5 and TRBJ1-1; 8 bases fit TRBD1. V lost 10 bases and J lost 5; bases outside the gene matches: 9. Germline V lookup: CDR1 MNHEY, CDR2 SVGAGI. The CDR3 runs to 13 residues. CDR3 residues: CAIDRGRETEAFF. The CDR3 DNA reads TGTGCCATAGACAGGGGTCGTGAAACTGAAGCTTTCTTT.

V gene TRBV7-2 combines with J gene TRBJ1-2, with 8 bases identical to TRBD1. V lost 1 base and J lost 4; bases outside the gene matches: 5. Germline assignment: CDR1 SGHTA and CDR2 FQGNSA. This CDR3 region has 15 residues. In nucleotides, the CDR3 is TGTGCCAGCAGCTTAGGGTTTACAGGGGGCTATGGCTACACCTTC. Protein product: CASSLGFTGGYGYTF. Full variable domain (missing parts from reference TRBV7-2 and TRBJ1-2): GAGVSQSPSNKVTEKGKDVELRCDPISGHTALYWYRQSLGQGLEFLIYFQGNSAPDKSGLPSDRFSAERTGGSVSTLTIQRTQQEDSAVYLCASSLGFTGGYGYTFGSGTRLTVV.

This chain connects TRBV11-3 to TRBJ2-2; the match to TRBD2 covers 9 bases. Germline CDR1 and CDR2: SGHNT and YENEEA. The V and J ends lost 3 bases and 7 bases, in that order; junction bases with no gene match: 9. This CDR3 spans 16 amino acids. The CDR3 DNA follows: TGTGCCAGCAGCTTGTTTAGCGGGAGAGAGGGCGGGGAGCTGTTTTTT. Translating gives CASSLFSGREGGELFF.

J is TRBJ1-6 and V is TRBV5-6; TRBD1 matches at 7 bases. Germline V gene sequence: CDR1 SGHDT, CDR2 YYEEEE. The CDR3 spans 16 residues. The junction had 3 bases not matched to a gene; V was cut back by 0 bases and J by 3 bases. CDR3 DNA: TGTGCCAGCAGCTTGGCGGGACAGATCTATAATTCACCCCTCCACTTT. This encodes CASSLAGQIYNSPLHF.

The chain employs TRBV10-2 and TRBJ2-7; 8 nucleotides align to TRBD2. The V and J ends lost 8 bases and 5 bases, in that order; junction bases with no gene match: 11. Germline CDR1 and CDR2: WSHSY and SAAADI. The CDR3 is 14 amino acids. The CDR3 sequence: CASQGPAGVDEQYF. In nucleotides, the CDR3 is TGCGCCAGCCAGGGGCCAGCGGGGGTGGACGAGCAGTACTTC.

This clone was found once. The chain recombines TRBV30 with TRBJ2-7; 7 bases match TRBD1. The CDR3 length is 18 residues. The trim removed 2 bases at V and 3 bases at J, leaving 19 bases unmatched. CDR1 is GTSNPN and CDR2 is SVGIG in the germline V gene (reference sequence). The chain's CDR3 is CAWSPSYFPGQPIYEQYF. The CDR3 nucleotides read TGTGCCTGGAGTCCCTCCTACTTTCCGGGACAGCCGATCTACGAGCAGTACTTC.

This rearrangement joins TRBV7-3 to TRBJ2-5; 8 bases fit TRBD2. The CDR3 is 15 amino acids. Trimming at V came to 2 bases and at J to 4 bases, leaving 6 bases not matched to a gene. Looked up from germline, CDR1 is SGHTA and CDR2 is FQGTGA. The CDR3 DNA sequence: TGTGCCAGCAGCTTATCGGGACTAGGTGGAGAGACCCAGTACTTC. Encoded protein: CASSLSGLGGETQYF.

This clone was counted between two and nine times. The chain combines TRBV18 with TRBJ1-3; the D gene is possibly TRBD1 (5 bases). V lost 4 bases, J lost 4 bases, and 17 bases lay in between. Germline V gives CDR1 KGHSH, CDR2 LQKENI. This CDR3 comprises 16 residues. The CDR3 sequence: CASSLPGAVEGNTIYF. DNA of the CDR3: TGTGCCAGCTCACTACCTGGGGCGGTCGAGGGAAACACCATATATTTT.

This sequence joins TRBV5-1 and TRBJ2-5, with 10 positions matching TRBD1. The germline V gene has CDR1 SGHRS and CDR2 YFSETQ. The CDR3 covers 16 residues. The V and J ends lost 3 bases and 1 base, in that order; junction bases with no gene match: 6. CDR3 protein: CASSWGDRGTQETQYF. CDR3 nucleotide sequence: TGCGCCAGCAGCTGGGGGGACAGGGGTACCCAAGAGACCCAGTACTTC.